What follows is one TCR beta chain and its context. The ends were cut back, 3 bases at V and 10 bases at J, with 16 bases in the middle. Per the germline V gene, CDR1 is MNHNY and CDR2 is SVGAGI (reference sequence). The CDR3 length is 14 residues. The data are from a study of shared clonotypes between healthy human individuals. Profiled with immunoSEQ multiplex PCR; TCRdb holds only in-frame clones, not every one. The sample consists of 950,000 to 1,200,000 clones, 70% to 80% of them appearing once. Source material: memory CD4+ T cells from PBMCs. Specified subset: CD45RA-negative fraction. The clonotype comes from a man aged 18 to 29 in good health. Some clones in this sample may be carry-over from other donors' samples. The chain couples TRBV6-6 to TRBJ2-1, with D possibly being TRBD1 (7 bases). The CDR3 loop reads CASSYFNQGGEQFF. In DNA form, the CDR3 reads TGTGCCAGCAGTTATTTCAACCAGGGGGGAGAGCAGTTCTTC.